Included here is one TCR beta chain sequence, with context. The data were produced by immunoSEQ multiplex PCR, yet TCRdb's version contains in-frame clones alone and is incomplete. Of around 54,000 clones listed, approximately 95% were seen once; the top ten hold around 11%. Deletions cut 0 bases from V and 4 bases from J, with 18 bases between. The CDR3 consists of 17 residues. The germline CDR1 and CDR2 sequences are LGHDT and YNNKEL (reference sequence). The TCR comes from a man in his forties or fifties with rheumatoid arthritis. The chain combines TRBV3-1 (or the pseudogene TRBV3-2) with TRBJ1-2; no clear D. The sample taken for sequencing was PBMCs. CDR3 sequence: CASSQDPTTVIGYGYTF. CDR3 coding DNA: TGTGCCAGCAGCCAAGACCCCACCACGGTAATCGGCTATGGCTACACCTTC.